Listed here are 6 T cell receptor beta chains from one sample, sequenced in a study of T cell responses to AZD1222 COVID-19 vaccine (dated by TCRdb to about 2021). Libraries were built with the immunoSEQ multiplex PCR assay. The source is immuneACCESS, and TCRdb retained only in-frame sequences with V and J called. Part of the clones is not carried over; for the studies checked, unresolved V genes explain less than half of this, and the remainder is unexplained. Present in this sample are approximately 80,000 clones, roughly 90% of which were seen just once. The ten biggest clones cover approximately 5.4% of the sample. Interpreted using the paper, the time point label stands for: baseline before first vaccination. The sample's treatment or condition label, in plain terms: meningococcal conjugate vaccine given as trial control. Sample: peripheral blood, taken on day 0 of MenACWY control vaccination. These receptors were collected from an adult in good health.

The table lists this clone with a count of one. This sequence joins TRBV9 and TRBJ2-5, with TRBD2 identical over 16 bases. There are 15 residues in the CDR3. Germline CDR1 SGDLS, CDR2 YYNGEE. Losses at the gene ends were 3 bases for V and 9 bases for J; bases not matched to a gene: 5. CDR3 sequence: CASSEGLAGGSAQYF. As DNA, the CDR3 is TGTGCCAGCAGCGAGGGACTAGCGGGGGGGTCGGCCCAGTACTTC.

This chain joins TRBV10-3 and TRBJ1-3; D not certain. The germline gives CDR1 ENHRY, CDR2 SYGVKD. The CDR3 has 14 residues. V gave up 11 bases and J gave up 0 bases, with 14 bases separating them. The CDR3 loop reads CALMGSLSGNTIYF. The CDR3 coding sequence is TGTGCCCTCATGGGGAGTCTCTCTGGAAACACCATATATTTT.

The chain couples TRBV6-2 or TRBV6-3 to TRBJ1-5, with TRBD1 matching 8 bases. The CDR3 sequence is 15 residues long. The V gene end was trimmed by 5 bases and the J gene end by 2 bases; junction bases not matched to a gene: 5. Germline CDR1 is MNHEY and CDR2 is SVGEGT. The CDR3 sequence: CASSIGQGRNQPQHF. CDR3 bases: TGTGCCAGCAGTATCGGACAGGGACGCAATCAGCCCCAGCATTTT.

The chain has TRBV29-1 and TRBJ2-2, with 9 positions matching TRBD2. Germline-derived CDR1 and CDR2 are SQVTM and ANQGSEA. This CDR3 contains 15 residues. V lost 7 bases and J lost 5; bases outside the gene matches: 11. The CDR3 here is CSALTTSGGTGELFF. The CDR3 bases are TGCAGCGCCTTGACGACTAGCGGAGGTACCGGGGAGCTGTTTTTT.

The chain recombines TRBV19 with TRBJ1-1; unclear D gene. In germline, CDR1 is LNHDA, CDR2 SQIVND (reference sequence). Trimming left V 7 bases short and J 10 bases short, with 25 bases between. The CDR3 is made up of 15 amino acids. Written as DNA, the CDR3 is TGTGCCAGTACCCCCCTGGAGAGGGTGGGAGCTGGAGCTTTCTTT. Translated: CASTPLERVGAGAFF.

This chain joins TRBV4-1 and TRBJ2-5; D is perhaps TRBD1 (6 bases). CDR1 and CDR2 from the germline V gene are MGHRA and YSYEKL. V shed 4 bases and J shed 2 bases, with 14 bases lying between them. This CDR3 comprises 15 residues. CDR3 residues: CASSRGQGIQETQYF. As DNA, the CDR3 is TGCGCCAGCAGCCGCGGGCAGGGGATACAAGAGACCCAGTACTTC.